This entry concerns a single T cell receptor beta chain. There is no known antigen for this receptor. The sample holds no much larger clone one base away, and base qualities are not on file. PBMCs were isolated by Ficoll-Paque density gradient centrifugation. The record originates from a study of T-cell memory formation after mild COVID-19 (dated by TCRdb to 2020 to 2023). General notes on the study: TCR sequence clusters from the two donors were largely donor specific. In a couple of donors, T-cell clones that expanded and contracted after mild COVID-19 were tracked by sequencing TCRalpha and TCRbeta repertoires over time. The cohort comprised two young, previously healthy adult volunteers, one female and one male.

TCRdb names Illumina NovaSeq 6000 as the instrument used. TCRalpha and TCRbeta cDNA libraries were built by 5'RACE with constant-segment primers, adding sample barcodes and unique molecular identifiers. RNA was extracted from every sample with Trizol reagent. Library amplification was performed in two PCR steps, and a second sample barcode and Illumina TruSeq adapters were introduced in the second step. The libraries were sequenced on an Illumina NovaSeq using 2 x 150 bp paired-end reads. The original methods were these. Demultiplexing of reads and collapsing into UMI-guided consensus sequences were performed with migec v1.2.7. With mixcr v2.1.11, UMI consensuses were aligned to TRA and TRB V and J templates and assembled into clonotypes. A clonotype was counted as expanded or contracted only when both edgeR and NoisET called the clonotype significant, with the noise models trained on biological replicates. For edgeR calls, the cutoffs were a false discovery rate-adjusted p below 0.01 and a log2 fold-change threshold of 1. As an exploratory analysis of dynamics, PCA with hierarchical clustering was applied to max-normalized trajectories of the 1000 most abundant clonotypes. Separately sequenced CD4+ and CD8+ repertoires were used to assign a CD4 or CD8 phenotype to each responding clone. In-frame beta chains were kept once TCRdb had trimmed the public reads at Q25 with fastp and called clones with MiXCR. Rows with one shared CDR3 protein collapse into an entry with the most common genes and DNA. These V and J calls are TCRdb output, not the study's own analysis. For this sample the table gives over 300,000 distinct CDR3 sequences, of which 20% to 25% were detected only once. The ten largest clonotypes hold roughly 21% of the sample.

The investigation overall reported the following: Some responding clones were found in pre-infection memory, which suggests that pre-existing cross-reactive memory T cells took part in the SARS-CoV-2 response. SARS-CoV-2 specificity was not confirmed for the second-wave clones peaking on day 37. Clones that contracted from day 15 to 85 showed balanced CD4/CD8 phenotypes, whereas a second wave of clones that expanded from day 15 to 37 leaned towards CD4+. Contracting CD4+ clones were located mainly in the CM and EM memory subsets, whereas CD8+ clones were found to be enriched in EMRA. The study included only two mild cases, and larger cohorts that include severe cases with pre-infection samples were judged to be necessary.

The sample comprised PBMCs or a T cell subset sorted from them (not recorded which). This TCR derives from a man aged 18 to 30 who had mild COVID-19 (a few samples of this study predate the infection). The sample titles of this study are shuffled in the database, so cell type and time point are left out; the donor was told from shared clones.

The DNA reads TGCAGTGCCTCCCCCTTAGCGGATAGCACAGATACGCAGTATTTT. The translation is CSASPLADSTDTQYF. The chain is assembled from TRBV20-1 and TRBJ2-3; TRBD2 is possibly the D segment (6 matching bases). CDR1 DFQATT and CDR2 SNEGSKA are derived from the germline V gene (reference sequence). At the junction V is shortened by 6 bases and J by 0 bases, with 16 bases in between. Measured from the cysteine to the phenylalanine, the CDR3 is 15 residues long. Only the CDR3 part of the read is kept: 45 bases, read in frame from the first base.